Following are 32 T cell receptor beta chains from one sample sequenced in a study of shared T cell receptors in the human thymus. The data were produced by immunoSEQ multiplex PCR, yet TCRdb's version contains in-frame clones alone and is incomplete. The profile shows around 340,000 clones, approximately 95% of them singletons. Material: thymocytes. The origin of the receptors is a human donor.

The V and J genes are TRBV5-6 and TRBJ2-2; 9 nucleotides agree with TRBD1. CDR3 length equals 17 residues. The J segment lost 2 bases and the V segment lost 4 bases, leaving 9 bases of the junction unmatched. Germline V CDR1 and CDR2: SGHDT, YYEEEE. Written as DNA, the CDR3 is TGTGCCAGCAGCGCCAAGTTACAGGGGGCAAACACCGGGGAGCTGTTTTTT. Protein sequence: CASSAKLQGANTGELFF.

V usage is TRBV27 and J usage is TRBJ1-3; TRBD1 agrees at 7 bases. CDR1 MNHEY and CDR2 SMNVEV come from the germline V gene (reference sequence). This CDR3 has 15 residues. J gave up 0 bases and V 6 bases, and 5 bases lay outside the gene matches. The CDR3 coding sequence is TGTGCCAGCAGCAGGGGGTCACACTCTGGAAACACCATATATTTT. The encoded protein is CASSRGSHSGNTIYF.

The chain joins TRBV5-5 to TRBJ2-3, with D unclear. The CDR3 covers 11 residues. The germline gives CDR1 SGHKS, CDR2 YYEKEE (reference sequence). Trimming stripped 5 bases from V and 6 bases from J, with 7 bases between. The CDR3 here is CASRIGDTQYF. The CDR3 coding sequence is TGTGCCAGCAGAATAGGGGATACGCAGTATTTT.

This chain's CDR3 is CASSERQGIGYEQYF. For the CDR3, the DNA is TGTGCCAGCAGTGAGCGGCAGGGGATAGGCTACGAGCAGTACTTC. The chain couples TRBV2 to TRBJ2-7; D perhaps matches TRBD1 (6 bases). This CDR3 is built from 15 residues. Trimming left V 3 bases short and J 3 bases short, with 15 bases between. Germline V gene sequence: CDR1 SNHLY, CDR2 FYNNEI.

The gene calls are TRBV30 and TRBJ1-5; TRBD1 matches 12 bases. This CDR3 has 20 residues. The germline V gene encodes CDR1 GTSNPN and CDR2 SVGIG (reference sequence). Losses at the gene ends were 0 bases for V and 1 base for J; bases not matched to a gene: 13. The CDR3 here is CAWSVAGTGGPGGSNQPQHF. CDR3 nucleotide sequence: TGTGCCTGGAGTGTAGCCGGGACAGGGGGCCCTGGCGGCAGCAATCAGCCCCAGCATTTT.

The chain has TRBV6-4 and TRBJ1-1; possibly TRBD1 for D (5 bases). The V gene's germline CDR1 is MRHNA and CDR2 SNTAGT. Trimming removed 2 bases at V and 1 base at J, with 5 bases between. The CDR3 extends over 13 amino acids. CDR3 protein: CASSDGGNTEAFF. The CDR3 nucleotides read TGTGCCAGCAGTGACGGGGGGAACACTGAAGCTTTCTTT.

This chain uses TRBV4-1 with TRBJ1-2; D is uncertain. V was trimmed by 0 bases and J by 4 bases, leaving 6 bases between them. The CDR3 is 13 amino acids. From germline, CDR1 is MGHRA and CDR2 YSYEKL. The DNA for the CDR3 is TGCGCCAGCAGCCAAGAGGGCAGCTATGGCTACACCTTC. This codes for CASSQEGSYGYTF.

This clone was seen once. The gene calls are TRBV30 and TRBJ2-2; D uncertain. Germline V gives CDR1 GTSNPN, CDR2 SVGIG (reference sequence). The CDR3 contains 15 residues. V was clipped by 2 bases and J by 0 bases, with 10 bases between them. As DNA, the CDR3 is TGTGCCTGGAGTATGGACGGGTCGAACACCGGGGAGCTGTTTTTT. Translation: CAWSMDGSNTGELFF.

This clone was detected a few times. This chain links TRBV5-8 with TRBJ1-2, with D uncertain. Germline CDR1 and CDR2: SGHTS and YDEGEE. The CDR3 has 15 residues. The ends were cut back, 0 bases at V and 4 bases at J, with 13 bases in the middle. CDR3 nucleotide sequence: TGTGCCAGCAGCTTGGTGGGCAGAAAAGTCTATGGCTACACCTTC. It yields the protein CASSLVGRKVYGYTF.

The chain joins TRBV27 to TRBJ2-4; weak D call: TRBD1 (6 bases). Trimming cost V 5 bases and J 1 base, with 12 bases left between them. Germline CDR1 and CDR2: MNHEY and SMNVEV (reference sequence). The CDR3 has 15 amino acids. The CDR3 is CASSGNRDAKNIQYF. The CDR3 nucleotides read TGTGCCAGCAGTGGGAACAGGGACGCCAAAAACATTCAGTACTTC.

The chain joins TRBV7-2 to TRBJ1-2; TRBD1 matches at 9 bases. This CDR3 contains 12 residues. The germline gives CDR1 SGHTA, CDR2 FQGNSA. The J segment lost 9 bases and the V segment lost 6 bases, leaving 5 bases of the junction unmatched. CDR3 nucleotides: TGTGCCAGCAGGACCGGGACAGGGAGCTACACCTTC. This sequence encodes CASRTGTGSYTF.

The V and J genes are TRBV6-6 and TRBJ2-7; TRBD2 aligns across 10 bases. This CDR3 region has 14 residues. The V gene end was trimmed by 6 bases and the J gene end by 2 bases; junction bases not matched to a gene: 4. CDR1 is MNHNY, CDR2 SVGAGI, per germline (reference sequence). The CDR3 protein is CASSGLAATYEQYF. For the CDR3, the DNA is TGTGCCAGCAGCGGACTAGCGGCGACCTACGAGCAGTACTTC.

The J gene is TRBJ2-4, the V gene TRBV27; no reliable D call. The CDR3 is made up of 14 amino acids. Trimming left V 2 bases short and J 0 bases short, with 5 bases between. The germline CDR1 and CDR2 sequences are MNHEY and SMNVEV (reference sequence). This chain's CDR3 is CASSLGIAKNIQYF. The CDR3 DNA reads TGTGCCAGCAGTTTAGGTATAGCCAAAAACATTCAGTACTTC.

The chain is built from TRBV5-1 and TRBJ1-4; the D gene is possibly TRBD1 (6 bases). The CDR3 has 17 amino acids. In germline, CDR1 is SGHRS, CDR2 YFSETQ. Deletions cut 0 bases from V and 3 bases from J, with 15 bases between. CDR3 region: CASSLGFQGRANEKLFF. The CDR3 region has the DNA TGCGCCAGCAGCTTGGGATTTCAGGGGAGGGCTAATGAAAAACTGTTTTTT.

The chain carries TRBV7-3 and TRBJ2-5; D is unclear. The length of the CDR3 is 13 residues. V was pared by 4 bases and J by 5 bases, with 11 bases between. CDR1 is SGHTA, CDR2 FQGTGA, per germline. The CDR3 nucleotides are TGTGCCAGCAGCTCGCTAATGGGGGAGACCCAGTACTTC. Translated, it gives CASSSLMGETQYF.

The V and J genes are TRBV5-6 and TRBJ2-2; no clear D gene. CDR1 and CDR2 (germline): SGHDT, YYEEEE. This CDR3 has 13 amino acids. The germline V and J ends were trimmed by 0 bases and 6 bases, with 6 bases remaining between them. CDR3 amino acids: CASSLASPGELFF. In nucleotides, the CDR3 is TGTGCCAGCAGCTTGGCGTCTCCCGGGGAGCTGTTTTTT.

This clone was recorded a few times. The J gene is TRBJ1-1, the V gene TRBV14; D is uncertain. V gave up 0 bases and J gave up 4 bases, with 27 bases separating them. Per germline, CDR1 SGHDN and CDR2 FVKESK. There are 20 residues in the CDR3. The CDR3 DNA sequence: TGTGCCAGCAGCCAAGAACTCATCCGGCCGGGGAAGAGCCGGAGCACTGAAGCTTTCTTT. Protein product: CASSQELIRPGKSRSTEAFF.

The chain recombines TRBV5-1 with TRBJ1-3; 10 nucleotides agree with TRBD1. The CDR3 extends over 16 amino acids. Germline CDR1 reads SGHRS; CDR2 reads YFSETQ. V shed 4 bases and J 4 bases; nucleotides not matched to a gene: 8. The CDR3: CASSAWGQGSGNTIYF. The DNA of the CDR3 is TGCGCCAGCAGCGCGTGGGGACAGGGGAGCGGAAACACCATATATTTT.

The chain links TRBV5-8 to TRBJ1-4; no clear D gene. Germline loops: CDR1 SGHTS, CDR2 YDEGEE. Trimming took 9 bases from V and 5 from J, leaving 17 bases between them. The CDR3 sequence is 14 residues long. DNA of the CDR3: TGTGCCACCCTACGCGGCCCTCAGAATGAAAAACTGTTTTTT. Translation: CATLRGPQNEKLFF.

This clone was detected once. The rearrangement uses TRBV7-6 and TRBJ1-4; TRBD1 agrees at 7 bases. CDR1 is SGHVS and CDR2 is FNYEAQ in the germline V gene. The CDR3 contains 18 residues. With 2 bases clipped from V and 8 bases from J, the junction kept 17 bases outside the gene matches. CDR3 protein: CASSLSGRRGTGEEKLFF. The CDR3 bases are TGTGCCAGCAGCTTAAGCGGTCGGCGTGGAACAGGGGAGGAAAAACTGTTTTTT. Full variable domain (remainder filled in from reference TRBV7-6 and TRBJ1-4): GAGVSQSPRYKVTKRGQDVALRCDPISGHVSLYWYRQALGQGPEFLTYFNYEAQQDKSGLPNDRFSAERPEGSISTLTIQRTEQRDSAMYRCASSLSGRRGTGEEKLFFGSGTQLSVL.

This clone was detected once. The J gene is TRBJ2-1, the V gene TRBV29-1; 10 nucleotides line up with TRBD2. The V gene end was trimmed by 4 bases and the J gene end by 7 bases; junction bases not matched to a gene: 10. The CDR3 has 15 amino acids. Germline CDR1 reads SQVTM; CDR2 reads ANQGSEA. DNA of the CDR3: TGCAGCGTTGGTGGGGAGCGGGAGGGCAGGAATGAGCAGTTCTTC. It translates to CSVGGEREGRNEQFF.

CDR3 DNA sequence: TGTGCCAGCAGTCCCTCCCTAAGGGTAGGCTACGAGCAGTACTTC. This encodes CASSPSLRVGYEQYF. The chain carries TRBV6-5 and TRBJ2-7; the D is unclear. CDR1 is MNHEY, CDR2 SVGAGI, per germline. The CDR3 is 15 residues long. V was trimmed by 5 bases and J by 3 bases, leaving 17 bases between them.

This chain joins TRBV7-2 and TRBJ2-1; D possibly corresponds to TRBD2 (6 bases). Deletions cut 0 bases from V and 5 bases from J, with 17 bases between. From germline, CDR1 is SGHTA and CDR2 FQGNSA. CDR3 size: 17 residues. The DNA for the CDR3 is TGTGCCAGCAGCTTAGCACCGGACTACTCTCGCCACAATGAGCAGTTCTTC. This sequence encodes CASSLAPDYSRHNEQFF.

In DNA, the CDR3 is TGTGCCAGTACTCTCACCCCGGCTTTACCGACTGAAGCTTTCTTT. Translation gives CASTLTPALPTEAFF. This rearrangement joins TRBV19 to TRBJ1-1; no definite D call. Germline V lookup: CDR1 LNHDA, CDR2 SQIVND (reference sequence). The CDR3 contains 15 residues. V gave up 7 bases and J gave up 5 bases, with 20 bases separating them. Filled out from reference TRBV19 and TRBJ1-1, the complete variable domain reads DGGITQSPKYLFRKEGQNVTLSCEQNLNHDAMYWYRQDPGQGLRLIYYSQIVNDFQKGDIAEGYSVSREKKESFPLTVTSAQKNPTAFYLCASTLTPALPTEAFFGQGTRLTVV.

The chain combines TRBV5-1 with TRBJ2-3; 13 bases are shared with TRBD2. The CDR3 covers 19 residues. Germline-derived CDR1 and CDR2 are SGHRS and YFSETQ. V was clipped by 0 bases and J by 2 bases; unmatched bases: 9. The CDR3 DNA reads TGCGCCAGCAGCTTGGACTTCCCGGGGACTAGCGGGATCACAGATACGCAGTATTTT. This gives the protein CASSLDFPGTSGITDTQYF.

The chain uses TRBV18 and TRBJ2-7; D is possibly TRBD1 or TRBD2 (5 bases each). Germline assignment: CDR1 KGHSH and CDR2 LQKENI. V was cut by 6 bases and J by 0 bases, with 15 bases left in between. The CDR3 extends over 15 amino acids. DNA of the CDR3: TGTGCCAGCTCCACTCCGGGACGGAGCTCCTACGAGCAGTACTTC. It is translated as CASSTPGRSSYEQYF.

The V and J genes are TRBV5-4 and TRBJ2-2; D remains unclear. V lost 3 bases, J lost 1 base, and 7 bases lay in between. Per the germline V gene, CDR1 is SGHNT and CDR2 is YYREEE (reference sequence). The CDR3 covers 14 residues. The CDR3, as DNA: TGTGCCAGCAGCTCATACAGGAACACCGGGGAGCTGTTTTTT. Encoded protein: CASSSYRNTGELFF.

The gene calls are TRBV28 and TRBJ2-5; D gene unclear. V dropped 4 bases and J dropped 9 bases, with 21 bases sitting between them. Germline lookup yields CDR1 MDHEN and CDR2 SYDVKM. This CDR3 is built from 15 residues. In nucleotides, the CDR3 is TGTGCCAGCAGTTACCTCCCTCCGCTTCGTGTAGCCCAGTACTTC. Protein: CASSYLPPLRVAQYF.

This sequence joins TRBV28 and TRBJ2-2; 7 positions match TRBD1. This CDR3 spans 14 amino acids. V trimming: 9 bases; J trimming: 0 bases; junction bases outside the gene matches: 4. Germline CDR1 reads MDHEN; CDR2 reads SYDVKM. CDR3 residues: CASGQVPNTGELFF. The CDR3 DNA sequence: TGTGCCAGTGGACAGGTCCCGAACACCGGGGAGCTGTTTTTT.

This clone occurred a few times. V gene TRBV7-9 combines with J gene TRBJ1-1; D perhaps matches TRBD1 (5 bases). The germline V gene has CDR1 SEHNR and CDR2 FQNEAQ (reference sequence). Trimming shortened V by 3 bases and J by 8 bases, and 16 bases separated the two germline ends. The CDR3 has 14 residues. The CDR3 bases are TGTGCCAGCAGCTTTTTTCAGTCCCCAGGGGAAGCTTTCTTT. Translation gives CASSFFQSPGEAFF.

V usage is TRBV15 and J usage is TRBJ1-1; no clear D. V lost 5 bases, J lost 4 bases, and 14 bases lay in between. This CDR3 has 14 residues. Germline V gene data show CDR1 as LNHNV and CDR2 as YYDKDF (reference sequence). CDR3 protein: CATSQRAVGTEAFF. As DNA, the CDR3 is TGTGCCACCAGCCAGAGAGCGGTGGGCACTGAAGCTTTCTTT.

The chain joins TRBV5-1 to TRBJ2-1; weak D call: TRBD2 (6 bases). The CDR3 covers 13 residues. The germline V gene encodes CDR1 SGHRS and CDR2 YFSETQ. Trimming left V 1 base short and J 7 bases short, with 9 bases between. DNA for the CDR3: TGCGCCAGCAGCTTGCGGGAGTTAAATGAGCAGTTCTTC. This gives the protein CASSLRELNEQFF.